The 32 T cell receptor beta chains in this list originate from one sample, sequenced in a study of human T cells and chemical hapten exposure. One entry per CDR3 protein results from TCRdb running MiXCR on the RACE reads. The sample yields roughly 80,000 distinct CDR3 sequences, 8.6% seen once. Sample time point: healthy volunteer bleed at 6 weeks. Someone pulled total RNA out of unfractionated whole blood. The specimen sequenced was whole blood. These receptors came from a female donor in good health. Some clones in this sample may be carry-over from other donors' samples.

This clonotype was seen more than once but under ten times. The J gene is TRBJ2-1, the V gene TRBV4-1; 11 bases line up with TRBD1. V was clipped by 0 bases and J by 7 bases; unmatched bases: 8. CDR1 and CDR2 from the germline V gene are MGHRA and YSYEKL. This CDR3 is 17 amino acids long. The CDR3 coding sequence is TGCGCCAGCAGCCAAGAGCCGGGACAGGGGGAAAGGAATGAGCAGTTCTTC. Translating it yields CASSQEPGQGERNEQFF.

The chain uses TRBV12-3 or TRBV12-4 and TRBJ1-4, with 8 positions matching TRBD1. J gave up 5 bases and V 2 bases, and 7 bases lay outside the gene matches. This CDR3 is built from 16 residues. This CDR3 is CASSLSGTGLNEKLFF. For the CDR3, the DNA is TGTGCCAGCAGTTTATCCGGGACAGGATTAAATGAAAAACTGTTTTTT.

In this sample, this clonotype is medium-sized (0.01 to 0.1%). This chain connects TRBV7-9 to TRBJ2-6; D remains unclear. CDR1 is SEHNR and CDR2 is FQNEAQ in the germline V gene (reference sequence). V dropped 4 bases and J dropped 6 bases, with 7 bases sitting between them. CDR3 length: 13 amino acids. This chain's CDR3 is CASSSVEANVLTF. The CDR3 coding sequence is TGTGCCAGCAGCTCTGTTGAGGCCAACGTCCTGACTTTC.

This clonotype turned up a few times. The chain joins TRBV13 to TRBJ1-1, with D hard to call. V lost 5 bases, J lost 1 base, and 14 bases lay in between. Per germline, CDR1 PRHDT and CDR2 FYEKMQ (reference sequence). CDR3 length equals 15 residues. The CDR3 sequence is CASSLYQDWNTEAFF. The CDR3 DNA follows: TGTGCCAGCAGCCTGTATCAGGACTGGAACACTGAAGCTTTCTTT.

In this sample, this clonotype turned up many times. The chain recombines TRBV5-5 with TRBJ2-6; 7 nucleotides match TRBD1. Germline V lookup: CDR1 SGHKS, CDR2 YYEKEE (reference sequence). CDR3 length: 19 residues. The V segment lost 2 bases and the J segment 4 bases; nucleotides outside the gene matches: 15. The CDR3 sequence is CASSLSLSVGGRGANVLTF. DNA for the CDR3: TGTGCCAGCAGCTTAAGTTTAAGTGTAGGGGGCAGGGGGGCCAACGTCCTGACTTTC.

This clonotype was picked up many times. The chain links TRBV24-1 to TRBJ1-2; D gene unclear. Germline V gene data show CDR1 as KGHDR and CDR2 as SFDVKD. V gave up 4 bases and J gave up 2 bases, with 7 bases separating them. This CDR3 contains 13 residues. The DNA of the CDR3 is TGTGCCACCAGTGACGCAGTAAACTATGGCTACACCTTC. Its protein product is CATSDAVNYGYTF.

The chain employs TRBV20-1 and TRBJ2-3, with 10 positions matching TRBD1. This CDR3 region has 15 residues. The V gene's germline CDR1 is DFQATT and CDR2 SNEGSKA (reference sequence). Unmatched junction bases numbered 8, after V lost 6 bases and J lost 2 bases. The CDR3: CSAVPGQGPTDTQYF. In nucleotides, the CDR3 is TGCAGTGCGGTACCGGGACAGGGGCCCACAGATACGCAGTATTTT.

This clonotype was picked up many times. V is TRBV7-9 and J is TRBJ2-3; D might be TRBD1 or TRBD2, each matching 5 bases. This CDR3 comprises 15 residues. The V and J ends lost 1 base and 2 bases respectively, with 10 bases between them. Germline-derived CDR1 and CDR2 are SEHNR and FQNEAQ (reference sequence). The CDR3 region is CASSLVSGPTDTQYF. In DNA form, the CDR3 reads TGTGCCAGCAGCTTAGTGTCGGGACCCACAGATACGCAGTATTTT.

This clonotype was picked up a small number of times. The chain links TRBV27 to TRBJ1-2, with TRBD1 identical over 7 bases. Per germline, CDR1 MNHEY and CDR2 SMNVEV (reference sequence). The CDR3 runs 14 residues. Trimming cost V 1 base and J 4 bases; bases outside gene matches: 3. CDR3 nucleotide sequence: TGTGCCAGCAGTTTATGGCCAGGGGGCTATGGCTACACCTTC. Translating it yields CASSLWPGGYGYTF.

This clonotype has a count of ten or more. The chain uses TRBV28 and TRBJ2-4, with 8 nucleotides matching TRBD1. Trimming took 5 bases from V and 7 from J; bases not matched to a gene: 4. The CDR3 extends over 13 amino acids. Germline CDR1 is MDHEN and CDR2 is SYDVKM. CDR3 in amino acids: CASSLTGVNIQYF. The CDR3 DNA reads as TGTGCCAGCAGTCTGACAGGGGTGAACATTCAGTACTTC.

This clonotype came up a few times. The CDR3 DNA sequence: TGTGCCAGCAGCGTAGGGACTAGCGGGGGGGCCCATGAGCAGTTCTTC. Protein product: CASSVGTSGGAHEQFF. The V and J genes are TRBV9 and TRBJ2-1; 15 bases match TRBD2. V shed 0 bases, J shed 8 bases, and the junction held 3 bases outside the gene matches. The CDR3 contains 16 residues. Germline V gene lookup returns CDR1 SGDLS and CDR2 YYNGEE.

This clonotype was counted between two and nine times. V and J are TRBV7-9 and TRBJ1-6; D may be TRBD1 (6 bases). Between the trimmed V and J ends, which lost 3 bases and 8 bases, there was a span of 14 bases. The CDR3 loop spans 15 amino acids. Germline CDR1 reads SEHNR; CDR2 reads FQNEAQ (reference sequence). This chain's CDR3 is CASSFSAGEDSPLHF. The CDR3 coding sequence is TGTGCCAGCAGCTTTTCAGCAGGGGAAGATTCACCCCTCCACTTT.

J is TRBJ1-1 and V is TRBV10-3, with D perhaps TRBD1 (6 bases). Germline V gives CDR1 ENHRY, CDR2 SYGVKD. The CDR3 runs 14 residues. The V gene lost 2 bases and the J gene lost 5 bases, with 12 bases spanning the gap. Here the CDR3 DNA reads TGTGCCATCAGTGAGGGGGGCGGGAGAACTGAAGCTTTCTTT. The encoded protein is CAISEGGGRTEAFF.

The rearrangement joins TRBV5-6 to TRBJ1-6; 10 bases are a match to TRBD1. The J segment lost 8 bases and the V segment lost 0 bases, leaving 2 bases of the junction unmatched. The length of the CDR3 is 15 residues. Germline loops: CDR1 SGHDT, CDR2 YYEEEE. CDR3 bases: TGTGCCAGCAGCTTGGTCGGGACAGGGGATTCACCCCTCCACTTT. Translated, it gives CASSLVGTGDSPLHF.

The chain combines TRBV16 with TRBJ1-5, with D tentatively TRBD1 (5 bases). Germline V gene lookup returns CDR1 KGHSY and CDR2 FQNENV. Deletions cut 0 bases from V and 3 bases from J, with 9 bases between. This CDR3 is built from 15 residues. CDR3 bases: TGTGCCAGCAGCCAATCCAGGGTGAACAATCAGCCCCAGCATTTT. Its protein is CASSQSRVNNQPQHF.

This clonotype was found a few times. The V and J genes are TRBV4-3 and TRBJ2-7, with D tentatively TRBD2 (5 bases). The CDR3 has 13 residues. Germline V gene data show CDR1 as LGHNA and CDR2 as YSLEER. The V gene lost 4 bases and the J gene lost 5 bases, with 12 bases spanning the gap. CDR3 in amino acids: CASSPRVRDEQYF. For the CDR3, the DNA is TGCGCCAGCAGCCCGAGGGTTCGAGACGAGCAGTACTTC.

This chain connects TRBV30 to TRBJ2-7, with TRBD2 as a possible D gene (5 bases). CDR1 is GTSNPN and CDR2 is SVGIG in the germline V gene (reference sequence). Trimming took off 1 base at V and 1 base at J, with 14 bases between the two ends. The CDR3 has 15 amino acids. The CDR3: CAWSAFRGWSYEQYF. CDR3 sequence (DNA): TGTGCCTGGAGTGCCTTTCGAGGGTGGTCCTACGAGCAGTACTTC. Full variable domain (outside the CDR3, taken from reference TRBV30 and TRBJ2-7): SQTIHQWPATLVQPVGSPLSLECTVEGTSNPNLYWYRQAAGRGLQLLFYSVGIGQISSEVPQNLSASRPQDRQFILSSKKLLLSDSGFYLCAWSAFRGWSYEQYFGPGTRLTVT.

The rearrangement joins TRBV12-3 or TRBV12-4 to TRBJ1-1; 7 bases map to TRBD1. CDR3 length: 12 residues. After removal of 4 bases from V and 11 bases from J, the junction contained 7 bases not matched to a gene. This CDR3 is CASSWAGGWAFF. The CDR3 DNA follows: TGTGCCAGCAGTTGGGCAGGGGGGTGGGCTTTCTTT.

The chain employs TRBV27 and TRBJ2-5; D gene unclear. V lost 3 bases to trimming and J lost 4 bases, with 9 bases between them. This CDR3 has 13 residues. The V gene's germline CDR1 is MNHEY and CDR2 SMNVEV (reference sequence). In DNA, the CDR3 is TGTGCCAGCAGTTTGCCGGGTGGAGAGACCCAGTACTTC. As protein: CASSLPGGETQYF.

This clonotype was detected ten times or more. The chain combines TRBV29-1 with TRBJ2-1, with D perhaps matching TRBD1 (5 bases). V was trimmed by 7 bases and J by 0 bases, leaving 25 bases between them. This CDR3 has 18 residues. Germline CDR1 is SQVTM and CDR2 is ANQGSEA. The CDR3 sequence is CSATSNLQGFSSYNEQFF. The CDR3 DNA follows: TGCAGCGCCACTTCAAACCTTCAGGGCTTTAGCTCCTACAATGAGCAGTTCTTC.

This clonotype was recorded at least ten times. The J gene is TRBJ1-5, the V gene TRBV2; TRBD1 is a possible D gene (5 bases). The CDR3 contains 14 residues. Per germline, CDR1 SNHLY and CDR2 FYNNEI. Trimming shortened V by 1 base and J by 9 bases, and 13 bases separated the two germline ends. This chain's CDR3 is CASSEERVGRPQHF. The DNA for the CDR3 is TGTGCCAGCAGTGAAGAGAGGGTGGGGCGGCCCCAGCATTTT.

This clonotype was detected ten times or more. V and J are TRBV5-1 and TRBJ1-1; the match to TRBD1 covers 7 bases. Looked up from germline, CDR1 is SGHRS and CDR2 is YFSETQ. The CDR3 runs to 14 residues. J lost 4 bases, V lost 4 bases, and 7 bases had no gene match. For the CDR3, the DNA is TGCGCCAGCAGCCTGCGACAGGGACGCACTGAAGCTTTCTTT. It is translated as CASSLRQGRTEAFF.

Many counts were recorded for this clonotype. The chain uses TRBV20-1 and TRBJ1-6; D remains unclear. V lost 6 bases and J 8 bases, leaving 11 bases between the germline ends. The CDR3 has 12 residues. The germline V gene has CDR1 DFQATT and CDR2 SNEGSKA (reference sequence). CDR3: CSAPARDSPLHF. As DNA, the CDR3 is TGCAGTGCACCCGCTCGGGATTCACCCCTCCACTTT.

This clonotype appeared many times. The chain has TRBV18 and TRBJ1-5; 7 nucleotides align to TRBD1. The CDR3 has 14 amino acids. CDR1 and CDR2 from the germline V gene are KGHSH and LQKENI. The trim removed 3 bases at V and 2 bases at J, leaving 1 base unmatched. The CDR3 bases are TGTGCCAGCTCACCCACAGGGGGCAATCAGCCCCAGCATTTT. Its translation: CASSPTGGNQPQHF.

The sample holds a few counts of this clonotype. V is TRBV4-3 and J is TRBJ2-7; 7 bases map to TRBD1. Germline trimming cut 4 bases from V and 0 bases from J; bases unmatched to any gene: 3. The CDR3 is 14 residues long. Germline values: CDR1 LGHNA, CDR2 YSLEER. CDR3 amino acids: CASSRDRDSYEQYF. The DNA for the CDR3 is TGCGCCAGCAGCCGCGACAGGGACTCCTACGAGCAGTACTTC.

This clonotype was recorded at least ten times. The chain is built from TRBV11-2 and TRBJ1-3; D might be TRBD1 (6 bases). The CDR3 covers 16 residues. The V gene lost 6 bases and the J gene lost 6 bases, with 21 bases spanning the gap. Germline-derived CDR1 and CDR2 are SGHAT and FQNNGV. CDR3 sequence: CASSSLRGALANTIYF. For the CDR3, the DNA is TGTGCCAGCAGTTCCCTGCGGGGGGCATTGGCAAACACCATATATTTT.

This clonotype was recorded a few times. The genes are TRBV10-3 and TRBJ2-3, with no clear D. Germline V lookup: CDR1 ENHRY, CDR2 SYGVKD. The ends were cut back, 5 bases at V and 1 base at J, with 7 bases in the middle. The CDR3 has 13 amino acids. CDR3 bases: TGTGCCATCAGTCAACCCCGCACAGATACGCAGTATTTT. Translated: CAISQPRTDTQYF.

J is TRBJ1-1 and V is TRBV5-1; 8 nucleotides match TRBD1. The CDR3 runs to 16 residues. V was pared by 7 bases and J by 0 bases, with 11 bases of the junction left unmatched. Germline V lookup: CDR1 SGHRS, CDR2 YFSETQ. The CDR3 nucleotides read TGCGCCAGCCTCTCCGGGACAGGCAGCCTGAACACTGAAGCTTTCTTT. Translating gives CASLSGTGSLNTEAFF.

This clonotype qualifies as medium-sized (0.01 to 0.1%). This chain connects TRBV4-3 to TRBJ2-7, with 9 bases matching TRBD1. The CDR3 has 16 residues. Unmatched junction bases numbered 8, after V lost 0 bases and J lost 5 bases. Germline CDR1 LGHNA, CDR2 YSLEER. The CDR3 is CASSQDLRDRADEQYF. The CDR3 region has the DNA TGCGCCAGCAGCCAAGATCTTAGGGACAGGGCGGACGAGCAGTACTTC.

This clonotype has a handful of counts. The rearrangement joins TRBV20-1 to TRBJ2-7; 11 nucleotides match TRBD2. The V and J ends lost 5 bases and 7 bases, in that order; junction bases with no gene match: 13. Germline assignment: CDR1 DFQATT and CDR2 SNEGSKA (reference sequence). This CDR3 contains 15 residues. CDR3 nucleotides: TGCAGTGCTCATAATAGCGGGGGGGTATCGTGGGAGCAGTACTTC. This sequence encodes CSAHNSGGVSWEQYF.

The chain links TRBV7-6 to TRBJ2-2; the match to TRBD1 covers 10 bases. The germline gives CDR1 SGHVS, CDR2 FNYEAQ. The length of the CDR3 is 15 residues. V shed 4 bases and J 4 bases; nucleotides not matched to a gene: 3. For the CDR3, the DNA is TGTGCCAGCAGCTCGACAGGGGGCGTCACCGGGGAGCTGTTTTTT. Its protein product is CASSSTGGVTGELFF. The full variable domain, in which reference TRBV7-6 and TRBJ2-2 provide the parts outside the CDR3, is GAGVSQSPRYKVTKRGQDVALRCDPISGHVSLYWYRQALGQGPEFLTYFNYEAQQDKSGLPNDRFSAERPEGSISTLTIQRTEQRDSAMYRCASSSTGGVTGELFFGEGSRLTVL.

Only a few counts were recorded for this clonotype. One junction end disagrees with the germline gene, perhaps due to a read error. J is TRBJ2-5 and V is TRBV7-2; 8 nucleotides match TRBD1. CDR1 and CDR2 from the germline V gene are SGHTA and FQGNSA. This CDR3 comprises 14 residues. CDR3 in amino acids: CASSLAGGRETQYF. The CDR3 DNA follows: TGTGCCAGCAGCCTAGCAGGGGGCCGAGAGACCCAGTACTTC.